This T cell receptor (beta chain) derives from a study of cytomegalovirus exposure and HLA in healthy donors. Background on the study: Genetic ancestry analysis placed 81% of the 300 to 500 donors that were genotyped in the Caucasian-associated cluster.

A word on this clone: Its specificity is unknown.

60 Vbeta and 13 Jbeta primers were used in PCR. Clones were sequenced by immunoSEQ multiplex PCR, and TCRdb holds only the in-frame ones, with some missing. The table has 140,000 or so clones, roughly 76% seen once. Germline CDR1 is MDHEN and CDR2 is SYDVKM. The CDR3 loop spans 18 amino acids. The ends lost 3 bases at V and 1 base at J; junction bases unmatched: 8. General study results and limits: CMV antigen specificity of a few CMV-associated chains was confirmed in vitro.

The source of this sequence is a woman aged 30 to 39 in good health and CMV-seronegative. Specimen: PBMCs. This chain connects TRBV28 to TRBJ2-6, with TRBD1 matching over 8 bases. The CDR3 region is CASSFDRGESSGANVLTF. The CDR3 DNA reads as TGTGCCAGCAGTTTTGACAGGGGCGAGAGTTCTGGGGCCAACGTCCTGACTTTC.